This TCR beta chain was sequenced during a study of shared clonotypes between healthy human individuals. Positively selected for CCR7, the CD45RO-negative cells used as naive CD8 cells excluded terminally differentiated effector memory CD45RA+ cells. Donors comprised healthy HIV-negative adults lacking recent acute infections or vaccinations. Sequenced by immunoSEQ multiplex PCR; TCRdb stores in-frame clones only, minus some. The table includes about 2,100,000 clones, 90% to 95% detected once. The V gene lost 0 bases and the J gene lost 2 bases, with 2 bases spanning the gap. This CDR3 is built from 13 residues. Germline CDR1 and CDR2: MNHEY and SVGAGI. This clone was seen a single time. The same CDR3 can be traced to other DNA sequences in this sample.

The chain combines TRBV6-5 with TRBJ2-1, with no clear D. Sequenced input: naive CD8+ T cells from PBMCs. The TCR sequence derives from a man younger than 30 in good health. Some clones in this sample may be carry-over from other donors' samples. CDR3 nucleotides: TGTGCCAGCAGTTACTCCGCCTACAATGAGCAGTTCTTC. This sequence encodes CASSYSAYNEQFF.